Each of the 30 T cell receptor beta chains below was sequenced from the same sample in a study of T-cell reconstitution after alpha-beta-depleted transplantation in children. Unique molecular identifiers were incorporated during preparation of the TCRbeta library. Via MiXCR, TCRdb re-called the PCR reads, giving one row per CDR3 protein. Found here are about 610,000 distinct CDR3 sequences, roughly a tenth of them singletons; the top ten hold 4% to 5%. Specimen: PBMCs from the stem cell graft donor, collected from the stem cell graft. The receptors stem from a human donor who donated a stem cell graft to a child with acute myeloid leukemia.

At least ten counts were recorded for this clonotype. J is TRBJ2-1 and V is TRBV3-1; 7 nucleotides align to TRBD2. With 3 bases clipped from V and 4 bases from J, the junction kept 9 bases outside the gene matches. Per the germline V gene, CDR1 is LGHDT and CDR2 is YNNKEL (reference sequence). The CDR3 extends over 16 amino acids. CDR3 sequence reads: CASSHPGAGAYNEQFF. The CDR3 DNA sequence: TGTGCCAGCAGCCACCCTGGGGCGGGAGCGTACAATGAGCAGTTCTTC.

This clonotype showed up just a few times. The V gene is TRBV9, the J gene TRBJ2-2; 8 bases align to TRBD2. V shed 3 bases and J 6 bases; nucleotides not matched to a gene: 10. The CDR3 length is 16 residues. Germline lookup yields CDR1 SGDLS and CDR2 YYNGEE. CDR3 coding DNA: TGTGCCAGCAGCGGAACAGGGACTAGGGTAGCCGGGGAGCTGTTTTTT. Protein product: CASSGTGTRVAGELFF. Full variable domain (missing parts from reference TRBV9 and TRBJ2-2): DSGVTQTPKHLITATGQRVTLRCSPRSGDLSVYWYQQSLDQGLQFLIQYYNGEERAKGNILERFSAQQFPDLHSELNLSSLELGDSALYFCASSGTGTRVAGELFFGEGSRLTVL.

The genes are TRBV4-2 and TRBJ2-1; no clear D gene. The germline V gene has CDR1 LGHNA and CDR2 YNFKEQ. The CDR3 runs to 16 residues. V lost 4 bases to trimming and J lost 5 bases, with 18 bases between them. The CDR3 spells CASSRSGGRDHNEQFF. In nucleotides, the CDR3 is TGTGCCAGCAGCCGGTCCGGTGGGCGAGACCACAATGAGCAGTTCTTC.

This clonotype was detected many times. The chain couples TRBV7-6 to TRBJ1-1; D ambiguous. Trimming removed 0 bases from V and 3 bases from J, with 8 bases in between. Germline CDR1 is SGHVS and CDR2 is FNYEAQ. The CDR3 spans 14 residues. In DNA, the CDR3 is TGTGCCAGCAGCTTAGCGATCGAGGACACTGAAGCTTTCTTT. It yields the protein CASSLAIEDTEAFF.

The chain recombines TRBV10-3 with TRBJ2-1; 11 bases are a match to TRBD2. Germline V gene lookup returns CDR1 ENHRY and CDR2 SYGVKD. CDR3 length: 15 residues. J lost 5 bases, V lost 7 bases, and 7 bases had no gene match. CDR3 nucleotide sequence: TGTGCCATCACCTCTAGCGGGAGGAAGGACAATGAGCAGTTCTTC. It yields the protein CAITSSGRKDNEQFF.

This clonotype was seen only a few times. This chain links TRBV28 with TRBJ2-3; possible D gene TRBD2, 5 bases. Trimming removed 3 bases at V and 1 base at J, with 17 bases between. This CDR3 spans 17 amino acids. Germline values: CDR1 MDHEN, CDR2 SYDVKM. The CDR3 DNA follows: TGTGCCAGCAGTTTCCTTCGTCAGCGGAAAGGCACAGATACGCAGTATTTT. It is translated as CASSFLRQRKGTDTQYF.

Written as DNA, the CDR3 is TGCAGTCCCTTAGACAGGGATGGGGCCAACGTCCTGACTTTC. It encodes CSPLDRDGANVLTF. The chain links TRBV20-1 to TRBJ2-6, with TRBD1 matching over 7 bases. V trimming: 8 bases; J trimming: 3 bases; junction bases outside the gene matches: 7. Germline loops: CDR1 DFQATT, CDR2 SNEGSKA (reference sequence). The CDR3 has 14 amino acids.

This clonotype was observed many times. The rearrangement links TRBV29-1 to TRBJ1-4; 8 bases agree with TRBD1. The CDR3 contains 14 residues. Germline trimming cut 0 bases from V and 5 bases from J; bases unmatched to any gene: 2. Germline V lookup: CDR1 SQVTM, CDR2 ANQGSEA. The CDR3 protein is CSVEDTGGNEKLFF. Written as DNA, the CDR3 is TGCAGCGTTGAAGATACAGGGGGGAATGAAAAACTGTTTTTT.

This clonotype was observed many times. The CDR3 spells CAIRTEGASTDTQYF. Here the CDR3 DNA reads TGTGCCATCAGGACAGAGGGGGCCAGCACAGATACGCAGTATTTT. The chain recombines TRBV10-3 with TRBJ2-3, with 7 bases fitting TRBD1. V gave up 6 bases and J gave up 0 bases; unmatched junction bases: 6. The CDR3 loop spans 15 amino acids. CDR1 and CDR2 (germline): ENHRY, SYGVKD.

This clonotype was observed a few times. The genes are TRBV29-1 and TRBJ2-5; 14 bases are shared with TRBD2. Germline V lookup: CDR1 SQVTM, CDR2 ANQGSEA. The CDR3 spans 17 residues. V trimming: 2 bases; J trimming: 5 bases; junction bases outside the gene matches: 10. This CDR3 is CSVESGLAGGGWETQYF. CDR3 coding DNA: TGCAGCGTTGAAAGCGGACTAGCGGGAGGAGGCTGGGAGACCCAGTACTTC.

The sample holds a few counts of this clonotype. The V and J genes are TRBV12-3 or TRBV12-4 and TRBJ2-7; D ambiguous. CDR3 length: 14 amino acids. The V end was cut by 6 bases, the J end by 6 bases, with 18 bases between. CDR3 amino acids: CASRPGHNSPEQYF. The CDR3 region has the DNA TGTGCCAGCAGACCCGGCCACAATTCGCCCGAGCAGTACTTC.

This chain connects TRBV12-3 or TRBV12-4 to TRBJ1-6; D uncertain. CDR3 length equals 15 residues. V lost 2 bases, J lost 6 bases, and 11 bases lay in between. Here the CDR3 reads CASSLTARINSPLHF. The DNA for the CDR3 is TGTGCCAGCAGTTTAACCGCCCGGATTAATTCACCCCTCCACTTT.

This clonotype was found a few times. V and J are TRBV12-3 or TRBV12-4 and TRBJ2-7; possibly TRBD2 for D (6 bases). V was pared by 5 bases and J by 5 bases, with 16 bases between. The CDR3 loop spans 14 amino acids. CDR3 sequence (DNA): TGTGCCAGCAGTACTAGCTGGTCGGTCCACGAGCAGTACTTC. Protein product: CASSTSWSVHEQYF.

This clonotype was seen at least ten times. V gene TRBV12-5 combines with J gene TRBJ1-1; the D is unclear. Germline loops: CDR1 LGHNT, CDR2 FRNRAP. V was clipped by 0 bases and J by 4 bases, with 6 bases between them. The CDR3 length is 13 residues. The CDR3 nucleotides read TGTGCTAGTGGTTTGGTAGCGGGCACTGAAGCTTTCTTT. It encodes CASGLVAGTEAFF.

V and J are TRBV10-3 and TRBJ2-2; the D is unclear. The length of the CDR3 is 15 residues. Between the trimmed V and J ends, which lost 5 bases and 0 bases, there was a span of 10 bases. The V gene's germline CDR1 is ENHRY and CDR2 SYGVKD. CDR3 residues: CAISPSGTNTGELFF. DNA of the CDR3: TGTGCCATCAGTCCATCGGGCACGAACACCGGGGAGCTGTTTTTT.

This clonotype was seen a few times. V gene TRBV6-2 or TRBV6-3 combines with J gene TRBJ2-7; D ambiguous. Germline CDR1 is MNHEY and CDR2 is SVGEGT. The CDR3 covers 14 residues. V lost 6 bases and J lost 2, with 14 bases in between. CDR3 in amino acids: CASSRALFPYEQYF. The DNA of the CDR3 is TGTGCCAGCAGCCGTGCCCTCTTCCCCTACGAGCAGTACTTC.

This rearrangement joins TRBV11-2 to TRBJ2-1, with 11 bases lining up with TRBD1. The trim removed 5 bases at V and 8 bases at J, leaving 8 bases unmatched. The CDR3 consists of 15 residues. The V gene's germline CDR1 is SGHAT and CDR2 FQNNGV. The CDR3: CASSTGTGGMDEQFF. CDR3 bases: TGTGCCAGCAGCACCGGGACAGGGGGTATGGATGAGCAGTTCTTC. Supplemented by reference TRBV11-2 and TRBJ2-1, the full variable domain reads EAGVAQSPRYKIIEKRQSVAFWCNPISGHATLYWYQQILGQGPKLLIQFQNNGVVDDSQLPKDRFSAERLKGVDSTLKIQPAKLEDSAVYLCASSTGTGGMDEQFFGPGTRLTVL.

This clonotype was recorded many times. The chain is built from TRBV5-1 and TRBJ2-2; D perhaps matches TRBD1 (5 bases). Trimming pared 7 bases from V and 10 bases from J, leaving 17 bases between. Germline CDR1 SGHRS, CDR2 YFSETQ. CDR3 length: 13 residues. The CDR3 protein is CASANGASEELFF. In DNA form, the CDR3 reads TGCGCCAGCGCTAATGGGGCCAGCGAGGAGCTGTTTTTT.

DNA for the CDR3: TGTGCCAGCAGTGAAGCCCTGTCTGGAAACACCATATATTTT. Translated: CASSEALSGNTIYF. This chain uses TRBV6-1 with TRBJ1-3; D is undetermined. CDR3 length: 14 residues. Trimming removed 0 bases from V and 1 base from J, with 4 bases in between. The germline gives CDR1 MNHNS, CDR2 SASEGT.

This clonotype was counted many times. This rearrangement joins TRBV6-1 to TRBJ2-1; D possibly corresponds to TRBD2 (7 bases). Between the trimmed V and J ends, which lost 6 bases and 4 bases, there was a span of 13 bases. Per germline, CDR1 MNHNS and CDR2 SASEGT. The CDR3 extends over 14 amino acids. CDR3 protein: CASSLRGPYNEQFF. The DNA of the CDR3 is TGTGCCAGCAGCCTGCGGGGGCCTTACAATGAGCAGTTCTTC.

This clonotype showed up just a few times. The chain uses TRBV28 and TRBJ2-7; D may be TRBD1 or TRBD2 (6 bases each). The CDR3 has 15 amino acids. V lost 8 bases to trimming and J lost 2 bases, with 19 bases between them. From germline, CDR1 is MDHEN and CDR2 SYDVKM. CDR3 sequence reads: CASADGSQGTYEQYF. The CDR3 DNA follows: TGTGCCAGCGCTGACGGGAGCCAGGGGACCTACGAGCAGTACTTC. Full variable domain (rest looked up from reference TRBV28 and TRBJ2-7): DVKVTQSSRYLVKRTGEKVFLECVQDMDHENMFWYRQDPGLGLRLIYFSYDVKMKEKGDIPEGYSVSREKKERFSLILESASTNQTSMYLCASADGSQGTYEQYFGPGTRLTVT.

This clonotype was seen more than once but under ten times. This sequence joins TRBV6-1 and TRBJ1-2; no clear D gene. Germline CDR1 is MNHNS and CDR2 is SASEGT. The CDR3 spans 14 residues. The V end lost 8 bases, the J end lost 4 bases, and 17 bases lay between the germline ends. CDR3 in DNA: TGTGCCAGCCGCGGAACCGGGTTCCTCTATGGCTACACCTTC. This translates into CASRGTGFLYGYTF.

This clonotype appeared a few times. V usage is TRBV29-1 and J usage is TRBJ2-1; a possible D gene is TRBD2 (5 bases). CDR1 SQVTM and CDR2 ANQGSEA come from the germline V gene. There are 13 residues in the CDR3. V lost 6 bases and J 2 bases, leaving 11 bases between the germline ends. The DNA for the CDR3 is TGCAGCGTACTCAGCGGAGCCTACAATGAGCAGTTCTTC. Protein sequence: CSVLSGAYNEQFF.

This clonotype occurred many times. V is TRBV7-2 and J is TRBJ1-5; 7 positions agree with TRBD1. Trimming at V came to 0 bases and at J to 2 bases, leaving 4 bases not matched to a gene. Germline-derived CDR1 and CDR2 are SGHTA and FQGNSA. CDR3 size: 16 residues. CDR3 region: CASSLAQGKGNQPQHF. CDR3 DNA sequence: TGTGCCAGCAGCTTAGCACAGGGGAAGGGCAATCAGCCCCAGCATTTT.

About this clonotype: Since the CDR3 does not end with the conserved phenylalanine or tryptophan, this likely comes from a read error. The chain uses TRBV9 and TRBJ2-2, with 7 nucleotides matching TRBD1. Germline lookup yields CDR1 SGDLS and CDR2 YYNGEE. V trimming: 3 bases; J trimming: 3 bases; junction bases outside the gene matches: 2. This CDR3 region has 14 residues. The CDR3 loop is CASSGQGYTGELFL. DNA for the CDR3: TGTGCCAGCAGCGGACAGGGCTACACCGGGGAGCTGTTTTTA.

This clonotype was seen more than once but under ten times. The chain's CDR3 is CASSPGADGYTF. DNA of the CDR3: TGTGCCAGCAGCCCAGGGGCGGATGGCTACACCTTC. The chain recombines TRBV5-6 with TRBJ1-2, with D perhaps matching TRBD1 (6 bases). With 4 bases removed from V and 6 bases from J, the gap between germline ends came to 10 bases. This CDR3 is 12 amino acids long. CDR1 and CDR2 from the germline V gene are SGHDT and YYEEEE.

The gene calls are TRBV7-2 and TRBJ1-5; 7 nucleotides agree with TRBD1. V lost 5 bases to trimming and J lost 6 bases; unmatched junction nucleotides: 10. The CDR3 runs to 15 residues. CDR1 is SGHTA, CDR2 FQGNSA, per germline. Written as DNA, the CDR3 is TGTGCCAGCAGCCCATCACGGACAGGTGGTCAGCCCCAGCATTTT. The encoded protein is CASSPSRTGGQPQHF.

This clonotype occurred a few times. The chain couples TRBV6-2 or TRBV6-3 to TRBJ2-7; D uncertain. CDR1 and CDR2 from the germline V gene are MNHEY and SVGEGT. Trimming left V 8 bases short and J 4 bases short, with 15 bases between. The CDR3 totals 13 residues. The CDR3 DNA reads as TGTGCCAGCCAACTCGCCTCCTTGTACGAGCAGTACTTC. Amino acids: CASQLASLYEQYF.

The rearrangement links TRBV4-2 to TRBJ2-5; tentatively, D is TRBD2 (6 bases). Germline CDR1 reads LGHNA; CDR2 reads YNFKEQ. Trimming stripped 1 base from V and 1 base from J, with 10 bases between. The CDR3 is made up of 15 amino acids. This CDR3 reads CASSQVGGIQETQYF. The DNA of the CDR3 is TGTGCCAGCAGCCAAGTAGGAGGGATCCAAGAGACCCAGTACTTC.

The rearrangement uses TRBV29-1 and TRBJ1-6, with 8 bases matching TRBD1. V was pared by 4 bases and J by 7 bases, with 6 bases of the junction left unmatched. From germline, CDR1 is SQVTM and CDR2 ANQGSEA. This CDR3 contains 14 residues. CDR3 DNA: TGCAGCGTTGGTACAGGGGGGCCCAATTCACCCCTCCACTTT. Amino acid sequence: CSVGTGGPNSPLHF.